The rows below give T cell receptor beta chains drawn from one sample of a study of beta chain features in type 1 diabetes. Method: immunoSEQ multiplex PCR; TCRdb's copy keeps in-frame clones and lacks some. The sample has more than 300,000 clones, roughly a tenth seen once; the top ten hold 1%. What was sequenced was central memory CD4+ T cells from blood. These receptors were taken from a man aged 25 to 40 with type 1 diabetes. Each CDR3 is given with its conserved first and last residue. The D gene is left open where the match is weak. Clone size is not always given. Where it is, it says once, few, many or a class for expanded clones.

size	V	D	J	DNA	CDR3
.	TRBV6-5	.	TRBJ1-2	TGTGCCAGCAGTACTCCGGGCAGCTACTATGGCTACACCTTC	CASSTPGSYYGYTF
.	TRBV15	.	TRBJ1-6	TGTGCCACCAGCAGAGATGGGAGTTCACCCCTCCACTTT	CATSRDGSSPLHF
.	TRBV7-2	.	TRBJ1-4	TGTGCCAGCACCTTTGGGCAAACTAATGAAAAACTGTTTTTT	CASTFGQTNEKLFF
few	TRBV4-3	.	TRBJ2-1	TGCGCCAGCAGCGCTCGATCGGGGGAAGTAAATGAGCAGTTCTTC	CASSARSGEVNEQFF
once	TRBV15	.	TRBJ1-4	TGTGCCACCAGCAGAGACGAGGCCGGGGATGAAAAACTGTTTTTT	CATSRDEAGDEKLFF
.	TRBV18	.	TRBJ2-5	TGTGCCAGCTCCATCGCCGGAAGAGAGACCCAGTACTTC	CASSIAGRETQYF
.	TRBV13	.	TRBJ1-3	TGTGCCAGCCGGAGATACCGGGACGGTGGAAACACCATATATTTT	CASRRYRDGGNTIYF
few	TRBV9	.	TRBJ2-5	TGTGCCACCAATACTGTGGCCCAGTACTTC	CATNTVAQYF
.	TRBV6-5	.	TRBJ2-7	TGTGCCAGCAGTCCAGGAACCTACGAGCAGTACTTC	CASSPGTYEQYF
few	TRBV9	.	TRBJ1-2	TGTGCCAGCAGCCTCGGACTTAACTATGGCTACACCTTC	CASSLGLNYGYTF
.	TRBV4-3	.	TRBJ1-5	TGCGCCAGCAGCCCCGAGCCCAATCAGCCCCAGCATTTT	CASSPEPNQPQHF
.	TRBV7-9	.	TRBJ1-5	TGTGCCAGCAGCCCAACTCGAGGTGGAAGCAATCAGCCCCAGCATTTT	CASSPTRGGSNQPQHF
.	TRBV5-6	TRBD1	TRBJ2-1	TGTGCCAGCAGCTTGGAACGGGACAGGGGATACAATGAGCAGTTCTTC	CASSLERDRGYNEQFF
many	TRBV2	TRBD2	TRBJ2-3	TGTGCCAGCAGCCCGGGGGGTAGCACAGATACGCAGTATTTT	CASSPGGSTDTQYF
.	TRBV9	.	TRBJ2-3	TGTGCCAGCAGCGTATCCACCTTGTCCTCGGCGTCGCAGTATTTT	CASSVSTLSSASQYF
.	TRBV4-3	TRBD1	TRBJ2-3	TGCGCCAGCAGCCAAGCGGGGACAGGGTGGAGTACAGATACGCAGTATTTT	CASSQAGTGWSTDTQYF
few	TRBV21-1	.	TRBJ2-7	TGTGCCAGCAGCAAAGCCAGGACAGGAGGAGAGCAGTACTTC	CASSKARTGGEQYF